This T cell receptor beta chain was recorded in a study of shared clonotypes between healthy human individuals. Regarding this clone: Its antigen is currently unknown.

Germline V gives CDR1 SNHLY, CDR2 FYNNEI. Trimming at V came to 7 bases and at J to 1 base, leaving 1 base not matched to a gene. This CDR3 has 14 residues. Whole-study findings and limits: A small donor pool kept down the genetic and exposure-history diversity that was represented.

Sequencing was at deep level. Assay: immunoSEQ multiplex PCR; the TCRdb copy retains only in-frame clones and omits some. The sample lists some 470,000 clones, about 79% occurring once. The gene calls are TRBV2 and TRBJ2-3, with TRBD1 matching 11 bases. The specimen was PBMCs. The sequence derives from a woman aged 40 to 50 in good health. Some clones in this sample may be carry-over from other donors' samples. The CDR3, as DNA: TGTGCCAGCAAGGGACAGGGGGGCACAGATACGCAGTATTTT. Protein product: CASKGQGGTDTQYF.